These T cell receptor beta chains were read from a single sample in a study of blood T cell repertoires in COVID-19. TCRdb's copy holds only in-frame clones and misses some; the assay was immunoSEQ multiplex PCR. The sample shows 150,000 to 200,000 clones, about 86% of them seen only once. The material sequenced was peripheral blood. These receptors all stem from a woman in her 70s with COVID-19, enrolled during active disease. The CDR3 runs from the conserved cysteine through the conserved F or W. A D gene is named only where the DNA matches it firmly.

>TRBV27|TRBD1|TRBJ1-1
CASSTLNRGVNTEAFF
TGTGCCAGCAGTACACTAAACAGGGGCGTTAACACTGAAGCTTTCTTT
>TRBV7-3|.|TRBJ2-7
CASSPGHNSYEQYF
TGTGCCAGCAGCCCGGGACACAACTCCTACGAGCAGTACTTC
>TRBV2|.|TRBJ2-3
CASIRGIGTDTQYF
TGTGCCAGCATAAGGGGTATTGGCACAGATACGCAGTATTTT
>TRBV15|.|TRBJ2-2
CATSRLASGELFF
TGTGCCACCAGCAGATTAGCTTCAGGGGAGCTGTTTTTT
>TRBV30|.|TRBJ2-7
CAWSAKDSRSYEQYF
TGTGCCTGGAGCGCGAAGGACAGCCGGTCCTACGAGCAGTACTTC
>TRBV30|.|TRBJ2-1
CAWSEQSYNEQFF
TGTGCCTGGAGTGAACAGTCCTACAATGAGCAGTTCTTC
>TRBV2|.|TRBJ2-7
CASSVGPRIYEQYF
TGTGCCAGCAGTGTGGGCCCTCGCATCTACGAGCAGTACTTC
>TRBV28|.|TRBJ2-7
CASSFPGPPYEQYF
TGTGCCAGCAGTTTCCCCGGTCCCCCCTACGAGCAGTACTTC
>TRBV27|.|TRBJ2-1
CASSSLADRNSYNEQFF
TGTGCCAGCAGTTCTCTCGCCGACAGGAACTCCTACAATGAGCAGTTCTTC
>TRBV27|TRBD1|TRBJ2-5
CASSPGQGVTPQETQYF
TGTGCCAGCAGTCCCGGACAGGGGGTTACCCCCCAAGAGACCCAGTACTTC
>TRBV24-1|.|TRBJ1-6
CATQGQRNSPLHF
TGTGCCACCCAAGGACAGCGAAATTCACCCCTCCACTTT
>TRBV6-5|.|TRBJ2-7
CASSYSAGFDEQYF
TGTGCCAGCAGTTACTCGGCAGGGTTCGACGAGCAGTACTTC
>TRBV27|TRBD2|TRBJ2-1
CASSRSPPGVAGNEQFF
TGTGCCAGCAGTAGATCCCCCCCCGGGGTAGCGGGGAATGAGCAGTTCTTC
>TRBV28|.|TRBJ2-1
CASSQGQREQFF
TGTGCCAGCAGCCAAGGACAGCGAGAGCAGTTCTTC
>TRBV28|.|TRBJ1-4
CASSLGGLNEKLFF
TGTGCCAGTTCCCTAGGGGGTCTTAATGAAAAACTGTTTTTT